This T cell receptor beta chain was sequenced during a study of shared clonotypes between healthy human individuals. Study-level information: Three plates were used per donor for CD4 naive, three for CD4 memory, two for CD8 naive and one for CD8 memory.

This CDR3 contains 14 residues. Per the germline V gene, CDR1 is MNHNS and CDR2 is SASEGT. With V trimmed by 4 bases and J by 11 bases, 11 bases remained unmatched. Assay: immunoSEQ multiplex PCR; the TCRdb copy retains only in-frame clones and omits some. Found here are 80,000 to 100,000 clones, almost 70% of them singletons; the top ten hold 50%. In this sample, this clone turned up a few times. The receptor's source is a man aged 25-40 years in good health. The sample comprised memory CD8+ T cells sorted from blood. Subset: CD45RO+ cells pooled with CCR7-negative TemRA cells. This chain joins TRBV6-1 and TRBJ1-5; 7 bases are shared with TRBD1. Here the CDR3 reads CASSGGGPQGAQHF. Here the CDR3 DNA reads TGTGCCAGCAGTGGAGGGGGCCCCCAGGGAGCCCAGCATTTT.